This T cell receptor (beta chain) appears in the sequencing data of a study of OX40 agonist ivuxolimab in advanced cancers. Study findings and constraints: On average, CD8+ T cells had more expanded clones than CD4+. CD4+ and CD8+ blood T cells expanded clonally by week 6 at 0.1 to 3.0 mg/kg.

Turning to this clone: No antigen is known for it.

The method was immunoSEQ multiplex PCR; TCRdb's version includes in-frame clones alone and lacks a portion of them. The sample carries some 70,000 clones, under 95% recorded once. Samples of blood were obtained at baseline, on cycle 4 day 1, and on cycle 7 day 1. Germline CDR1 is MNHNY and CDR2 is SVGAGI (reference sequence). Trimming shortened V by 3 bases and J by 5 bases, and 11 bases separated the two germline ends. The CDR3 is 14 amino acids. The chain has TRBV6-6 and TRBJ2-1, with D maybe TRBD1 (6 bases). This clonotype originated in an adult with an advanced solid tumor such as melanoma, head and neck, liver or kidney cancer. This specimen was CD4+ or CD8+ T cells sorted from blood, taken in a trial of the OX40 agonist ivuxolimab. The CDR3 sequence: CASSYGTSDNEQFF. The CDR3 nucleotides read TGTGCCAGCAGTTATGGGACATCAGACAATGAGCAGTTCTTC.